The 3 T cell receptor beta chains below all came from one sample that was sequenced in a study of T-cell reconstitution after alpha-beta-depleted transplantation in children. Unique molecular identifiers were used to barcode this TCRbeta library. TCRdb reanalysed the PCR reads using MiXCR and keeps one entry per CDR3 protein. In the table there are around 600,000 distinct CDR3 sequences, roughly a tenth of which are singletons. Here the sequenced sample was PBMCs from the stem cell graft donor, taken from the stem cell graft. All receptors come from a human donor who donated a stem cell graft to a child with acute myeloid leukemia.

This clonotype was observed a few times. This sequence joins TRBV6-6 and TRBJ2-1; TRBD2 might be the D (6 bases). V was shortened by 8 bases and J by 8 bases, with 16 bases between the two germline ends. The CDR3 spans 13 residues. Germline V gene lookup returns CDR1 MNHNY and CDR2 SVGAGI (reference sequence). The CDR3 sequence is CASFRGTEDEQFF. In nucleotides, the CDR3 is TGTGCCAGCTTCCGGGGGACCGAGGATGAGCAGTTCTTC.

In the case of this clonotype: The junction differs from germline at one of its ends, possibly a read error. The rearrangement uses TRBV7-2 and TRBJ1-1; D is possibly TRBD1 (6 bases). The length of the CDR3 is 13 residues. Germline assignment: CDR1 SGHTA and CDR2 FQGNSA. Written as DNA, the CDR3 is TGTGCCAGCAGTTTTCAGGGGAACACTGAAGCTTACTTT. Its protein is CASSFQGNTEAYF. Filled out from reference TRBV7-2 and TRBJ1-1, the complete variable domain reads GAGVSQSPSNKVTEKGKDVELRCDPISGHTALYWYRQSLGQGLEFLIYFQGNSAPDKSGLPSDRFSAERTGGSVSTLTIQRTQQEDSAVYLCASSFQGNTEAYFGQGTRLTVV.

The CDR3 DNA is TGTGCCAGCAGCTTAGCGGGGTCTTATGGCTACACCTTC. Protein product: CASSLAGSYGYTF. The chain joins TRBV7-9 to TRBJ1-2, with D unresolved. The CDR3 spans 13 residues. V lost 0 bases to trimming and J lost 5 bases, with 7 bases between them. CDR1 SEHNR and CDR2 FQNEAQ come from the germline V gene (reference sequence). The variable domain in full, completed from reference TRBV7-9 and TRBJ1-2, reads DTGVSQNPRHKITKRGQNVTFRCDPISEHNRLYWYRQTLGQGPEFLTYFQNEAQLEKSRLLSDRFSAERPKGSFSTLEIQRTEQGDSAMYLCASSLAGSYGYTFGSGTRLTVV.